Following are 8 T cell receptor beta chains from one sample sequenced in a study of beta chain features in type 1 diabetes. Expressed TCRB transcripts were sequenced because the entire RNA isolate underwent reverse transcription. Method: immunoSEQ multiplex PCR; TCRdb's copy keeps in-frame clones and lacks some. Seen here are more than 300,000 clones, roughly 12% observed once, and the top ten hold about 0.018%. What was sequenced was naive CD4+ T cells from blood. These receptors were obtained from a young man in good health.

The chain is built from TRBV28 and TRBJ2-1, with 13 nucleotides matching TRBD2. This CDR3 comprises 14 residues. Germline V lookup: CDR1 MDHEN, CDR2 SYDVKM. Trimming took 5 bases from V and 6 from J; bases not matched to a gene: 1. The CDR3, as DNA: TGTGCCAGCAGTAGACTAGCGGGGGGCAATGAGCAGTTCTTC. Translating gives CASSRLAGGNEQFF.

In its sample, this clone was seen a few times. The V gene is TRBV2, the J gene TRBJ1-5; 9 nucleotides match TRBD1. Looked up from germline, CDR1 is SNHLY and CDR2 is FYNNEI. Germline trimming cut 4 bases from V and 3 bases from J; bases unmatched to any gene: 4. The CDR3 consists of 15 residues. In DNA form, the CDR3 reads TGTGCCAGCAGTGCCCGGACAGGGGACAATCAGCCCCAGCATTTT. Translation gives CASSARTGDNQPQHF.

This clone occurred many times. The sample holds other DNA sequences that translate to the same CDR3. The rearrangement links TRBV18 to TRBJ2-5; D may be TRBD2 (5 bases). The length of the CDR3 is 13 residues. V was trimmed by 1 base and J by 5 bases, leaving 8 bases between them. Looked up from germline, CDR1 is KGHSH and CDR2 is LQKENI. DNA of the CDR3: TGTGCCAGCTCACCACGCGGAGGCGAGACCCAGTACTTC. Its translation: CASSPRGGETQYF.

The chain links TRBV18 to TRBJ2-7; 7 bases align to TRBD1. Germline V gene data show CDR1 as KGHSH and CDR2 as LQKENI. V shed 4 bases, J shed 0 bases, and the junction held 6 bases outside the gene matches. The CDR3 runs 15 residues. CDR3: CASSRQGESSYEQYF. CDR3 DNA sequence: TGTGCCAGCTCACGACAGGGCGAGAGCTCCTACGAGCAGTACTTC. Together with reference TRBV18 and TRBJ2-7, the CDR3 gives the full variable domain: NAGVMQNPRHLVRRRGQEARLRCSPMKGHSHVYWYRQLPEEGLKFMVYLQKENIIDESGMPKERFSAEFPKEGPSILRIQQVVRGDSAAYFCASSRQGESSYEQYFGPGTRLTVT.

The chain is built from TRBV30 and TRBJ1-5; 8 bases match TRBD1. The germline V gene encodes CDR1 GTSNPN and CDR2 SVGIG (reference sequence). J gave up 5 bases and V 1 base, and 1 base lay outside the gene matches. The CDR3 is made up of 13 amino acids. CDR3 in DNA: TGTGCCTGGAGTGCGACAGGGGATCAGCCCCAGCATTTT. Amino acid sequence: CAWSATGDQPQHF.

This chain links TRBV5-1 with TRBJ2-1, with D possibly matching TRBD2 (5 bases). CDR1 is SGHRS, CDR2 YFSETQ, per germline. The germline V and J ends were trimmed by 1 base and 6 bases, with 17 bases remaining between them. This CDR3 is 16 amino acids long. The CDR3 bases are TGCGCCAGCAGCTTGCGGGGTAACGACCGGCTCAATGAGCAGTTCTTC. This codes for CASSLRGNDRLNEQFF.

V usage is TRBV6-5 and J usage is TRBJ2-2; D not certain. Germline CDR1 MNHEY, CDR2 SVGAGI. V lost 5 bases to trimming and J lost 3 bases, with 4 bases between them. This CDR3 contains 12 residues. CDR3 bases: TGTGCCAGCAGTCGAGACACCGGGGAGCTGTTTTTT. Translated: CASSRDTGELFF.

CDR3 sequence (DNA): TGTGCCAGTAGTAAACGGGGGACTTACGAGCAGTACTTC. It specifies CASSKRGTYEQYF. This sequence joins TRBV19 and TRBJ2-7; D is possibly TRBD2 (6 bases). V lost 4 bases to trimming and J lost 4 bases, with 11 bases between them. The CDR3 is made up of 13 amino acids. CDR1 is LNHDA, CDR2 SQIVND, per germline (reference sequence).